The clone carrying this T cell receptor (beta chain) has ten or more counts. This sample was taken from a study of T cells in Graves' hyperthyroidism and ophthalmopathy. Amplification of TCR beta CDR3 regions was performed using RNA transcripts as template. The study used the HTBI primer set for a first-round RT-PCR of the TCR CDR3. TCRdb recomputed calls from the multiplex PCR reads with MiXCR, one row per CDR3 protein. Here the sample spans hundreds of thousands of distinct CDR3 sequences, approximately 15% being singletons. The CDR3 runs 16 residues. The germline gives CDR1 SGHVS, CDR2 FQNEAQ. J gave up 0 bases and V 5 bases, and 6 bases lay outside the gene matches.

The chain has TRBV7-8 and TRBJ2-1; 8 nucleotides line up with TRBD2. This receptor was identified in a young woman with Graves' hyperthyroidism. Material: blood. The DNA of the CDR3 is TGTGCCAGCAGCACGCGCGGACTAGCCTCCTACAATGAGCAGTTCTTC. It yields the protein CASSTRGLASYNEQFF.